The clone carrying this T cell receptor beta chain was detected ten times or more. Its specificity is unknown. The source of the sample is a study of Graves' ophthalmopathy and Graves' hyperthyroidism. About the research overall: Peripheral blood sampling preceded any treatment and occurred at initial diagnosis.

Scientists amplified the TCR beta CDR3 regions from RNA transcripts. In the first round, RT-PCR was carried out with HTBI primers, and a multiplex PCR formed the second round. MiXCR, applied by TCRdb to the multiplex PCR reads, yields one record per CDR3 protein. The sample carries about 400,000 distinct CDR3 sequences, around 18% recorded once. The study, taken as a whole, reports: Ophthalmopathy could be told apart from stable hyperthyroidism by a 13-signature model (just under 90% sensitivity, around 78% specificity). Sensitivity reached 70% to 71% and specificity approximately 78% when the model predicted ophthalmopathy progression.

Per the germline V gene, CDR1 is MNHEY and CDR2 is SMNVEV (reference sequence). The CDR3 consists of 19 residues. V lost 5 bases and J lost 2, with 27 bases in between. Diagnoses were established from clinical symptoms, serum thyroxine, TRAb, thyroid ultrasound and orbital computed tomography. This TCR was recovered from a woman aged 18-35 years with Graves' ophthalmopathy. The sample was peripheral blood. This chain connects TRBV27 to TRBJ2-5, with D perhaps TRBD1 or TRBD2 (5 bases each). This CDR3 reads CASSPPGTHRDQYQETQYF. The CDR3 DNA reads TGTGCCAGCAGTCCCCCCGGCACCCACCGGGACCAATATCAAGAGACCCAGTACTTC.